This T cell receptor beta chain was captured in a study of PD-1 blockade in classical Hodgkin lymphoma. Across the study: On a schedule of every 2 weeks, patients received nivolumab 3 mg/kg intravenously. Study observations and caveats: CD4+ but not CD8+ TCR diversity rose significantly by C4D1. Diversity similar to that of newly diagnosed patients was seen at baseline in complete responders.

Clones were read by immunoSEQ multiplex PCR, and TCRdb kept only the in-frame ones, dropping some. The table records about 37,000 clones, 70% to 90% of them present only once. About this clone itself: Its antigen is undetermined.

Following autologous stem cell transplantation, relapse occurred in every patient, and exposure to brentuximab vedotin varied. The CDR3 contains 15 residues. The ends lost 4 bases at V and 4 bases at J; junction bases unmatched: 9. Per the germline V gene, CDR1 is SGDLS and CDR2 is YYNGEE. The sample was peripheral blood mononuclear cells (PBMCs), taken before the second cycle of nivolumab. This sequence was found in a human donor with classical Hodgkin lymphoma. The chain uses TRBV9 and TRBJ2-3; TRBD1 aligns across 7 bases. The CDR3 loop reads CASSKQGKFPDTQYF. Here the CDR3 DNA reads TGTGCCAGCAGCAAACAGGGGAAGTTCCCAGATACGCAGTATTTT.